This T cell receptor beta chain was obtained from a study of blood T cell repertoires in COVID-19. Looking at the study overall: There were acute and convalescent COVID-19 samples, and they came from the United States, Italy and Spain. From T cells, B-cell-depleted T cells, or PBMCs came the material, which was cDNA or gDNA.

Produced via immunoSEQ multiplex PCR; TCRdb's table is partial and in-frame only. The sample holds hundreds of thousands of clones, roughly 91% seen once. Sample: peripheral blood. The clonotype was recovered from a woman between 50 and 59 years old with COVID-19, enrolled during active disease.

The CDR3, as DNA: TGTGCCAGCAGCCAAGATATCGGGGGTTCACCCCTCCACTTT. As protein: CASSQDIGGSPLHF. The rearrangement uses TRBV3-1 (or the pseudogene TRBV3-2) and TRBJ1-6, with D perhaps TRBD1 (5 bases). This CDR3 has 14 amino acids. CDR1 and CDR2 from the germline V gene are LGHDT and YNNKEL (reference sequence). V gave up 0 bases and J gave up 9 bases, with 9 bases separating them.